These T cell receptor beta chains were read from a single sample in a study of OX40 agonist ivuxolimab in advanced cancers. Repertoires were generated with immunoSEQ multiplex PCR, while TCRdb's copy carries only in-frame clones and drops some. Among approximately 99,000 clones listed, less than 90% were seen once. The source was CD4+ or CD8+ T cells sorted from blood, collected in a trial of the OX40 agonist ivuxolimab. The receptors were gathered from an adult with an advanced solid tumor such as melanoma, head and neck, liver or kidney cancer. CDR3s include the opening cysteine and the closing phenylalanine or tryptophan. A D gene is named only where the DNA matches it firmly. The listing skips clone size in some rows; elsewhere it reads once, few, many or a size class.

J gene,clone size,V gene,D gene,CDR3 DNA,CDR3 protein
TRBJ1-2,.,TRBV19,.,TGTGCCAGTACACTGGGGGAAAATGGCTACACCTTC,CASTLGENGYTF
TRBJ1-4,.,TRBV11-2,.,TGTGCCAGCAGCCTAACGGGGACTGCTTATGAAAAACTGTTTTTT,CASSLTGTAYEKLFF
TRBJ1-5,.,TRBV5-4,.,TGTGCCAGCAGCTTTGGGGGCGTCAATCAGCCCCAGCATTTT,CASSFGGVNQPQHF
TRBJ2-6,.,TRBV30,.,TGTGCCTCGTTATGGACAGTCTCTGGGGCCAACGTCCTGACTTTC,CASLWTVSGANVLTF
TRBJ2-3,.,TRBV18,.,TGTGCCAGCTCACCAGGGACCTGGGATACGCAGTATTTT,CASSPGTWDTQYF
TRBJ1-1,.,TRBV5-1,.,TGCGCCAGCAGCTTGGTTACTATGAACACTGAAGCTTTCTTT,CASSLVTMNTEAFF
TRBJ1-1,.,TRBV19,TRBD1,TGTGCCAGTACCGAAGACTACAGGGGGTGGTACACTGAAGCTTTCTTT,CASTEDYRGWYTEAFF
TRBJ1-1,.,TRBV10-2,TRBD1,TGCGCCAGCAGTGAGTCGAGAGGGGGCGGCACTGAAGCTTTCTTT,CASSESRGGGTEAFF
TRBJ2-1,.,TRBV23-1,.,TGCGCCAGCAGTCAGTCGAACAATGAGCAGTTCTTC,CASSQSNNEQFF
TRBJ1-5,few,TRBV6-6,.,TGTGCCAGCAGTTTGTCAAATCAGCCCCAGCATTTT,CASSLSNQPQHF
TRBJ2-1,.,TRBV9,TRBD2,TGTGCCAGCAGCGGCCCTCCGGGACTAGCGGGAGTGTCGAATGAGCAGTTCTTC,CASSGPPGLAGVSNEQFF
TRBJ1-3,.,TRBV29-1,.,TGCAGCGTTGAAAGGGCAGGGGACACCATATATTTT,CSVERAGDTIYF
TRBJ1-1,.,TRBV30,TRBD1,TGTGCCTGGAGACTCGGAGGGACAGGGATGAACACTGAAGCTTTCTTT,CAWRLGGTGMNTEAFF
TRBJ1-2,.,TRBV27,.,TGTGCCAGCAGTTTGCGACAGACTAACTATGGCTACACCTTC,CASSLRQTNYGYTF
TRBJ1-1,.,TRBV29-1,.,TGCAGCGTTGTTTGGGGCAGGGTGGCTTTCTTT,CSVVWGRVAFF
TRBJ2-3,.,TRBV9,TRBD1,TGTGCCAGCAGCGACGAGGGACAGGGGTTTTTTTTATGGGATACGCAGTATTTT,CASSDEGQGFFLWDTQYF
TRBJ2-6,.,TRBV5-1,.,TGCGCCAGCAGCTTGGTGGGGCCCGGGGCCAACGTCCTGACTTTC,CASSLVGPGANVLTF
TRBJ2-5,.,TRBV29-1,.,TGCAGCGTTGATAGAGAAGGGACCCAGTACTTC,CSVDREGTQYF
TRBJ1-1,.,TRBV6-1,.,TGTGCCAGCAGTGATCACGCCTCTGAAGCTTTCTTT,CASSDHASEAFF
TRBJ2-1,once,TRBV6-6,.,TGTGCCAGCAGTTATCTCGGGAACAATGAGCAGTTCTTC,CASSYLGNNEQFF
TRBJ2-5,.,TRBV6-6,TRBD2,TGTGCCAGCATCAGAACCGGGAGGATTCTCCAAGAGACCCAGTACTTC,CASIRTGRILQETQYF
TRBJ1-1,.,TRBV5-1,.,TGCGCCAGCAGCCCACACCCTGGCCCCGAAGCTTTCTTT,CASSPHPGPEAFF
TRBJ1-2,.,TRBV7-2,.,TGTGCCAGCAGCTCCTGGTCCACCGGCTACACCTTC,CASSSWSTGYTF
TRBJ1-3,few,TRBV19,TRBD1,TGTGCCAGTAGTATAGGACAGGGCTTCTCTGGAAACACCATATATTTT,CASSIGQGFSGNTIYF
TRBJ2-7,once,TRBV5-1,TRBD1,TGCGCCAGCAGCTTACAAGGGGGCGACTTATACGAGCAGTACTTC,CASSLQGGDLYEQYF
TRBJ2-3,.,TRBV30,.,TGTGCCTGGAGTCTGGGCGCAGATACGCAGTATTTT,CAWSLGADTQYF
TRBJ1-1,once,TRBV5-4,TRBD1,TGTGCCAGCAGCTTCGCTGGGACAGCGAACACTGAAGCTTTCTTT,CASSFAGTANTEAFF
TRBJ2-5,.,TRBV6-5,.,TGTGCCAGCAGTTACCCCTCAGCGGTAACCAAGACCCAGTACTTC,CASSYPSAVTKTQYF
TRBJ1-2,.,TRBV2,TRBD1,TGTGCCAGCAGGTCCCTCGGACAGGGGAACTATGGCTACACCTTC,CASRSLGQGNYGYTF